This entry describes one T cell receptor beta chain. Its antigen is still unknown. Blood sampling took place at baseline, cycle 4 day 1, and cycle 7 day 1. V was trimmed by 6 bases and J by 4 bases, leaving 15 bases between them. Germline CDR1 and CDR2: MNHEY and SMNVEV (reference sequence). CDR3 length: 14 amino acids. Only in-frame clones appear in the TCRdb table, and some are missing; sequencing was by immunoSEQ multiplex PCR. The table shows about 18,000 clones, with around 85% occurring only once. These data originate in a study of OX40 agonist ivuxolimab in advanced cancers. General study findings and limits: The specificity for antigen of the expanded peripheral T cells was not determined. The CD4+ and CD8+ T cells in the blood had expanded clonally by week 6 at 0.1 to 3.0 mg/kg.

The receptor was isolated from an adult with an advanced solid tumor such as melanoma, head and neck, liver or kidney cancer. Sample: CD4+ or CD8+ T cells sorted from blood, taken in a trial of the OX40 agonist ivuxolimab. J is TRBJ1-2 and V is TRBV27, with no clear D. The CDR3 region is CASRLSALSYGYTF. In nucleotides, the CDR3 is TGTGCCAGCAGACTCTCAGCGTTAAGCTATGGCTACACCTTC.